Listed below are T cell receptor beta chains from one sample, sequenced in a study of blood T cell repertoires in COVID-19. Assay used: immunoSEQ multiplex PCR; TCRdb lists only in-frame clones, some missing. The sample yields hundreds of thousands of clones, over 75% seen once. Sample: PBMCs or T cells enriched from blood (not recorded which). These receptors were collected from a woman between 40 and 55 years old who had recovered from COVID-19. Both conserved end residues are part of each CDR3. The D gene is left open where the match is weak. Expanded clones are given a class, and other clones once, few, many or no size at all.

>TRBV5-1|.|TRBJ2-2|.
CASSPEGRNTGELFF
TGCGCCAGCAGCCCGGAGGGCAGGAACACCGGGGAGCTGTTTTTT
>TRBV30|few|TRBJ2-7|.
CAWSRGSYYEQYF
TGTGCCTGGAGTAGGGGCAGCTACTACGAGCAGTACTTC
>TRBV5-8|.|TRBJ2-5|TRBD1
CASNMRQGWETQYF
TGTGCCAGCAATATGAGACAGGGCTGGGAGACCCAGTACTTC
>TRBV3-1/TRBV3-2|.|TRBJ2-3|TRBD2
CASSQDPAGGIDTQYF
TGTGCCAGCAGCCAAGATCCAGCGGGGGGCATAGATACGCAGTATTTT
>TRBV7-9|.|TRBJ1-1|.
CASSPTGGWDTEAFF
TGTGCCAGCAGCCCCACGGGAGGGTGGGACACTGAAGCTTTCTTT
>TRBV9|once|TRBJ1-1|TRBD1
CASSETHRGMGRNTEAFF
TGTGCCAGCAGCGAAACCCACAGGGGTATGGGCCGGAACACTGAAGCTTTCTTT
>TRBV7-6|.|TRBJ2-3|TRBD2
CASSLRTSGGTDTQYF
TGTGCCAGCAGCTTACGGACTAGCGGGGGCACAGATACGCAGTATTTT
>TRBV29-1|once|TRBJ2-3|TRBD2
CSVGLAGSTDTQYF
TGCAGCGTAGGACTAGCGGGCAGCACAGATACGCAGTATTTT
>TRBV5-1|.|TRBJ1-1|TRBD1
CASSPIADRVNTEAFF
TGCGCCAGCAGCCCAATAGCGGACAGGGTTAACACTGAAGCTTTCTTT
>TRBV10-3|.|TRBJ2-5|.
CAISERQETQYF
TGTGCCATCTCAGAGCGGCAAGAGACCCAGTACTTC
>TRBV30|.|TRBJ2-5|TRBD1
CAWRNGQGASETQYF
TGTGCCTGGAGAAACGGACAGGGGGCTTCAGAGACCCAGTACTTC
>TRBV3-1/TRBV3-2|.|TRBJ2-1|TRBD2
CATSGSSYNEQFF
TGTGCCACTAGCGGGAGCTCCTACAATGAGCAGTTCTTC
>TRBV11-3|.|TRBJ2-3|TRBD2
CASSSGGGTDTQYF
TGTGCCAGCAGCTCCGGGGGGGGAACAGATACGCAGTATTTT
>TRBV6-5|.|TRBJ1-2|.
CASSYAVSDYGYTF
TGTGCCAGCAGTTACGCAGTATCTGATTATGGCTACACCTTC
>TRBV7-7|.|TRBJ2-1|TRBD2
CASSQGLAGANNEQFF
TGTGCTAGCAGCCAGGGACTAGCGGGAGCGAACAATGAGCAGTTCTTC
>TRBV9|.|TRBJ1-3|.
CASSPRVASGNTIYF
TGTGCCAGCAGCCCGAGGGTAGCCTCTGGAAACACCATATATTTT
>TRBV27|.|TRBJ2-3|TRBD2
CASSGLAGDTQYF
TGTGCCAGCAGTGGACTAGCGGGAGATACGCAGTATTTT
>TRBV29-1|.|TRBJ2-7|.
CSVEDEGTHYEQYF
TGCAGCGTTGAAGATGAAGGGACACACTACGAGCAGTACTTC
>TRBV4-3|.|TRBJ1-2|.
CASSQESGRDHGYTF
TGCGCCAGCAGCCAAGAAAGCGGGAGGGATCATGGCTACACCTTC
>TRBV2|.|TRBJ1-5|TRBD1
CASSLGQASNQPQHF
TGTGCCAGCAGTCTGGGACAGGCCAGCAATCAGCCCCAGCATTTT
>TRBV29-1|once|TRBJ2-1|TRBD1
CSAPPGTGNEQFF
TGCAGCGCCCCTCCCGGGACAGGGAATGAGCAGTTCTTC
>TRBV7-3|.|TRBJ2-3|TRBD2
CASSRGLAGGTDTQYF
TGTGCCAGCAGCAGGGGACTAGCGGGGGGCACAGATACGCAGTATTTT
>TRBV12-3/TRBV12-4|.|TRBJ2-1|TRBD2
CASRGLAGGEQFF
TGTGCCAGCAGGGGACTAGCGGGAGGCGAGCAGTTCTTC
>TRBV4-2|.|TRBJ1-1|.
CASSLLIQGNPEAFF
TGTGCCAGCAGCCTGTTGATCCAGGGGAATCCTGAAGCTTTCTTT
>TRBV7-2|.|TRBJ1-2|TRBD1
CASSLAAGTGDLGYTF
TGTGCCAGCAGCTTAGCGGCTGGGACAGGGGATCTAGGCTACACCTTC
>TRBV25-1|.|TRBJ2-7|.
CASSDNRAYEQYF
TGTGCCAGCAGTGATAACCGGGCCTACGAGCAGTACTTC
>TRBV18|.|TRBJ2-7|TRBD1
CASSPKQGRYEQYF
TGTGCCAGCTCACCTAAACAGGGGCGCTACGAGCAGTACTTC
>TRBV19|.|TRBJ2-7|.
CASSIGWQSGEQYF
TGTGCCAGTAGTATTGGTTGGCAGTCGGGGGAGCAGTACTTC
>TRBV9|.|TRBJ2-1|TRBD2
CASSPRTSGGNNEQFF
TGTGCCAGCAGCCCCAGGACTAGCGGGGGAAACAATGAGCAGTTCTTC
>TRBV7-2|.|TRBJ2-7|.
CASSLAPGVPYEQYF
TGTGCCAGCAGCTTAGCCCCGGGAGTCCCCTACGAGCAGTACTTC
>TRBV6-2/TRBV6-3|.|TRBJ2-1|TRBD2
CASSYPTSGNSYNEQFF
TGTGCCAGCAGTTACCCAACTAGCGGGAACTCCTACAATGAGCAGTTCTTC
>TRBV5-4|once|TRBJ1-1|TRBD1
CASSPRTGLVTEAFF
TGTGCCAGCAGCCCCAGGACAGGGCTTGTTACTGAAGCTTTCTTT
>TRBV27|.|TRBJ2-2|TRBD2
CASSKLAGVGGELFF
TGTGCCAGCTCGAAACTAGCGGGAGTGGGCGGGGAGCTGTTTTTT
>TRBV5-1|.|TRBJ2-7|.
CASSLGANEQYF
TGCGCCAGCAGCTTGGGGGCTAACGAGCAGTACTTC
>TRBV10-3|.|TRBJ1-1|TRBD1
CAITKTGEGTEAFF
TGTGCCATCACCAAGACAGGGGAGGGCACTGAAGCTTTCTTT
>TRBV7-9|.|TRBJ2-1|.
CASSLPRAASWYNEQFF
TGTGCCAGCAGCTTACCCAGAGCGGCCTCGTGGTACAATGAGCAGTTCTTC
>TRBV7-3|.|TRBJ1-5|.
CSRPGFVNGNQPQHF
TGTAGCAGGCCAGGGTTTGTCAATGGCAATCAGCCCCAGCATTTT
>TRBV7-2|.|TRBJ2-7|.
CASSKLGGDSYEQYF
TGTGCCAGCTCCAAACTAGGGGGAGACTCCTACGAGCAGTACTTC
>TRBV9|.|TRBJ2-5|.
CASSGGSDREGEPQETQYF
TGTGCCAGCAGCGGCGGATCGGACAGGGAGGGGGAACCCCAAGAGACCCAGTACTTC
>TRBV7-6|.|TRBJ2-3|TRBD2
CASSLSGGEDTQYF
TGTGCCAGCAGCCTCAGCGGGGGGGAAGATACGCAGTATTTT
>TRBV9|.|TRBJ2-3|TRBD2
CASSPSLEGLGQGTQYF
TGTGCCAGCAGCCCCTCTCTGGAGGGACTAGGCCAAGGTACGCAGTATTTT
>TRBV18|.|TRBJ1-4|TRBD1
CASSPTGTGEGEKLFF
TGTGCCAGCTCACCAACCGGGACAGGGGAAGGCGAAAAACTGTTTTTT
>TRBV11-2|.|TRBJ2-1|.
CASSLVGQRNNEQFF
TGTGCCAGCAGCTTAGTTGGACAGAGGAACAATGAGCAGTTCTTC
>TRBV12-3/TRBV12-4|.|TRBJ1-2|.
CASSFRGGYGYTF
TGTGCCAGCAGTTTCCGGGGGGGTTATGGCTACACCTTC
>TRBV7-6|.|TRBJ2-7|TRBD2
CASSSTSGETYEQYF
TGTGCCAGCAGCTCCACTAGCGGGGAAACCTACGAGCAGTACTTC
>TRBV30|.|TRBJ2-3|.
CAWTRDTDTQYF
TGTGCCTGGACCAGGGATACAGATACGCAGTATTTT
>TRBV29-1|.|TRBJ2-3|.
CSVGATQYF
TGCAGCGTTGGAGCCACGCAGTATTTT